The rows below give T cell receptor beta chains drawn from one sample of a study of T cells in Graves' hyperthyroidism and ophthalmopathy. MiXCR, applied by TCRdb to the multiplex PCR reads, yields one record per CDR3 protein. The repertoire holds about 420,000 distinct CDR3 sequences, roughly 14% seen once, with 13% to 15% in the top ten. The specimen was blood. These receptors were obtained from a woman in her late teens or twenties with Graves' hyperthyroidism. Both conserved end residues are part of each CDR3. Each record gives: clone size, J gene, D gene, CDR3 length, V gene, CDR3 protein, CDR3 DNA. D genes are given only for firm matches. For some rows the clone size is stated as once, few or many, or as a class when expanded; others skip it.

- TRBJ2-7 TRBD2 14 TRBV20-1 CRPYGTSGSYEQYF TGCAGGCCCTATGGGACTAGCGGTTCCTACGAGCAGTACTTC
many TRBJ1-2 TRBD1 16 TRBV9 CASSATRQGSYYGYTF TGTGCCAGCAGCGCCACGAGACAGGGTTCCTACTATGGCTACACCTTC
many TRBJ1-1 TRBD1 15 TRBV12-5 CASGLFQGAGTEAFF TGTGCTAGTGGTTTGTTCCAGGGGGCTGGCACTGAAGCTTTCTTT
- TRBJ1-6 - 14 TRBV10-3 CAISEGRGNSPLHF TGTGCCATCAGTGAGGGCAGGGGAAATTCACCCCTCCACTTC
- TRBJ1-4 - 15 TRBV6-1 CASSLGGKGGEKLFF TGTGCCAGCAGTCTCGGGGGGAAAGGGGGTGAAAAACTGTTTTTT
many TRBJ2-3 - 16 TRBV6-5 CASSYQWGTGTDTQYF TGTGCCAGCAGTTACCAATGGGGGACCGGCACAGATACGCAGTATTTT
many TRBJ1-4 - 13 TRBV6-5 CASSYSLGEKLFF TGTGCCAGCAGTTACTCCCTTGGAGAAAAACTGTTTTTT
few TRBJ1-6 - 12 TRBV20-1 CSAHQGNSPLHF TGCAGTGCCCACCAGGGGAATTCACCCCTCCACTTT
many TRBJ2-1 TRBD2 15 TRBV20-1 CSAIPGTSLFVEQFF TGCAGTGCCATACCCGGGACTAGTCTTTTCGTTGAGCAGTTCTTC
- TRBJ1-4 - 15 TRBV7-9 CASSFREFSDEKLFF TGTGCCAGCAGCTTTCGGGAGTTCTCCGATGAAAAACTGTTTTTT
few TRBJ1-1 - 17 TRBV15 CATSRDPRGALNTEAFF TGTGCCACCAGCAGAGACCCACGGGGGGCTCTGAACACTGAAGCTTTCTTT
- TRBJ2-5 - 14 TRBV10-3 CASCEGDIQETQYF TGTGCCTCTTGCGAAGGGGACATCCAAGAGACCCAGTACTTC
few TRBJ1-2 TRBD1 17 TRBV19 CASSTIRRQGALYGYTF TGTGCCAGTAGTACCATAAGGAGGCAGGGGGCTCTCTATGGCTACACCTTC
- TRBJ2-2 - 18 TRBV5-1 CASSLALGVGSTTGELFF TGCGCCAGCAGCTTGGCCCTTGGAGTAGGGTCGACCACCGGGGAGCTGTTTTTT
many TRBJ1-6 - 15 TRBV3-1 CASSQAQGWNSPLHF TGTGCCAGCAGCCAAGCACAGGGCTGGAATTCACCCCTCCACTTT
few TRBJ2-5 - 14 TRBV13 CASSSGAVQETQYF TGTGCCAGCAGCTCAGGGGCAGTCCAAGAGACCCAGTACTTC
- TRBJ2-3 TRBD2 20 TRBV4-1 CASSQDGPRGVRSSTDTQYF TGCGCCAGCAGCCAAGACGGTCCGCGGGGGGTTCGTTCGAGCACAGATACGCAGTATTTT